The clone carrying this T cell receptor (beta chain) has more than one count but fewer than ten. Antigen: not known. They built TCR cDNA with 5'RACE template switching, a step that put in a universal primer site and UMIs. Each CDR3 protein is one row after TCRdb ran MiXCR on the 5' RACE reads. The sample yields about 74,000 distinct CDR3 sequences, around 6.9% seen once. The entry originates in a study of T cells after yellow fever vaccination. Study results and caveats: Any FACS-sorted repertoire could hold abundant clonotypes that contaminate it from the bulk population. Across the CD4 and CD8 compartments, a small share of clonotypes was present in both. Reappearing after the booster were most of the clones from primary vaccination (roughly 96% CD4, approximately 88% CD8).

The sequencing used CD8+ T cells sorted from PBMCs, collected about 5 days after the first yellow fever vaccination. The clonotype originates from a man in his late teens or twenties who received the YFV17D yellow fever vaccine.

The CDR3, as DNA: TGTGCCAGCAGCCCGGGACAGCCGAACAATGAGCAGTTCTTC. Its protein product is CASSPGQPNNEQFF. The chain combines TRBV3-1 with TRBJ2-1, with 7 bases fitting TRBD1. V was pared by 4 bases and J by 5 bases, with 5 bases of the junction left unmatched. This CDR3 has 14 amino acids. The germline CDR1 and CDR2 sequences are LGHDT and YNNKEL (reference sequence).